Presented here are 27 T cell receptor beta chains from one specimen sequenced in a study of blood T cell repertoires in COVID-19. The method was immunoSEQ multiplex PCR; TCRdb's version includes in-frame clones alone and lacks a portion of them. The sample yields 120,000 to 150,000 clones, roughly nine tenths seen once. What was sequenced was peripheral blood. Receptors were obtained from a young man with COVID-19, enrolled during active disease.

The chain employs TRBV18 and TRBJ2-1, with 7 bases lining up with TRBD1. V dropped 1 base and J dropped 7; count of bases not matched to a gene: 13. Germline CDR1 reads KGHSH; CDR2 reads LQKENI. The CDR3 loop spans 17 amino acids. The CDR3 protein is CASSPLSGGKLGNEQFF. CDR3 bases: TGTGCCAGCTCACCACTGTCAGGGGGAAAATTAGGGAATGAGCAGTTCTTC. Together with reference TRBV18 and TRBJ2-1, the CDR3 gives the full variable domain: NAGVMQNPRHLVRRRGQEARLRCSPMKGHSHVYWYRQLPEEGLKFMVYLQKENIIDESGMPKERFSAEFPKEGPSILRIQQVVRGDSAAYFCASSPLSGGKLGNEQFFGPGTRLTVL.

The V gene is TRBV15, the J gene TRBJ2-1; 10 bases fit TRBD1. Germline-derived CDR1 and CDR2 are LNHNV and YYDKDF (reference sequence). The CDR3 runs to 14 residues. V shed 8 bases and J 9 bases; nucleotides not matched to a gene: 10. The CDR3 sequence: CATEGQGRPGEQFF. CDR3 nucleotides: TGTGCCACCGAGGGACAGGGGAGACCGGGTGAGCAGTTCTTC.

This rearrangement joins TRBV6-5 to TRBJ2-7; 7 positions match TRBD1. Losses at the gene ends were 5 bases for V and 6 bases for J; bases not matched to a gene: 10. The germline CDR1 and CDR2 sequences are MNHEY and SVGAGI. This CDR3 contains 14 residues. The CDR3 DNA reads TGTGCCAGCAGTAACCGGGACAGTTTTGGCGAGCAGTACTTC. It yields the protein CASSNRDSFGEQYF.

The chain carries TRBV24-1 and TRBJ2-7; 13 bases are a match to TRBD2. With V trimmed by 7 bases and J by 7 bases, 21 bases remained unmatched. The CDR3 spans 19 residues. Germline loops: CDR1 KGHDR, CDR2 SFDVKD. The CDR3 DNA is TGTGCCACCAGCCCCAACCCCGGGACCGGACTAGCGGGAGCACGGGAGCAGTACTTC. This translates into CATSPNPGTGLAGAREQYF.

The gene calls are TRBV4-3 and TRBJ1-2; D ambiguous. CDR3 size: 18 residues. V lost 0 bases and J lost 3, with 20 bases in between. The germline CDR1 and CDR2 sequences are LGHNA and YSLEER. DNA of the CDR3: TGCGCCAGCAGCCAAGAGAGGCAGAGCTCACAAAGAGACTATGGCTACACCTTC. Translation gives CASSQERQSSQRDYGYTF.

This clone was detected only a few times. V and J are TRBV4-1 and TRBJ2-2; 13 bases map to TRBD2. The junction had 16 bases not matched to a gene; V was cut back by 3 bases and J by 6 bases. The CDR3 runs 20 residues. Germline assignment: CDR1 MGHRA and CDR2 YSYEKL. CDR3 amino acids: CASSHPGLAGIRGVSGELFF. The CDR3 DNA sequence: TGCGCCAGCAGCCACCCGGGACTAGCGGGAATCAGGGGGGTCTCCGGGGAGCTGTTTTTT.

The CDR3 loop is CASSSGQGIYEQFF. The CDR3 DNA reads as TGTGCCAGCAGCTCGGGACAGGGGATCTATGAGCAGTTCTTC. This chain connects TRBV7-9 to TRBJ2-1; TRBD1 matches at 10 bases. CDR1 is SEHNR, CDR2 FQNEAQ, per germline (reference sequence). V was clipped by 4 bases and J by 8 bases; unmatched bases: 5. The CDR3 spans 14 residues.

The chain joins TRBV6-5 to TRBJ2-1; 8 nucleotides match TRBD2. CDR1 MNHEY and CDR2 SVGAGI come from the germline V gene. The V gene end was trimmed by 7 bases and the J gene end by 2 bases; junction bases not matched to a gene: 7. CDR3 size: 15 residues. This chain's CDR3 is CASTRGGRPYNEQFF. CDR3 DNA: TGTGCCAGCACCCGGGGGGGGAGGCCCTACAATGAGCAGTTCTTC.

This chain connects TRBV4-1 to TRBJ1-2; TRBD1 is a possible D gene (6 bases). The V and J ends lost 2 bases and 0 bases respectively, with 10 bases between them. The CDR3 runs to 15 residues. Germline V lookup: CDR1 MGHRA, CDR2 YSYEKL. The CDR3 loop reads CASSQSDRTNYGYTF. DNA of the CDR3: TGCGCCAGCAGCCAAAGTGACAGGACTAACTATGGCTACACCTTC.

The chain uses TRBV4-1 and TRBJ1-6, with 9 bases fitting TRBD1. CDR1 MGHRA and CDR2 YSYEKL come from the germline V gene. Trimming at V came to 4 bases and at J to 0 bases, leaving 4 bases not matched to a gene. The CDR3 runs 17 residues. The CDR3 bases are TGCGCCAGCAGCCGGGACAGGGTAAACTCCTATAATTCACCCCTCCACTTT. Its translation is CASSRDRVNSYNSPLHF.

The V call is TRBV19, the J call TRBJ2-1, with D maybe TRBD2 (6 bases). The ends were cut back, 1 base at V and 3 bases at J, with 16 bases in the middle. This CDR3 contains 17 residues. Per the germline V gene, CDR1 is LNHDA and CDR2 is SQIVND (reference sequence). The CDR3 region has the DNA TGTGCCAGTAGTATAGGGGGGACTCCCAGGTACTACAATGAGCAGTTCTTC. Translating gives CASSIGGTPRYYNEQFF.

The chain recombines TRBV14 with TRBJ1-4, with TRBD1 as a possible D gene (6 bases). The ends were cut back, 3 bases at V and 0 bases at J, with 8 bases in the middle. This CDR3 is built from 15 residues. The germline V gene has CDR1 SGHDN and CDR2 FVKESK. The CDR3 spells CASSHRTATNEKLFF. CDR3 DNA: TGTGCCAGCAGCCACAGGACAGCAACTAATGAAAAACTGTTTTTT.

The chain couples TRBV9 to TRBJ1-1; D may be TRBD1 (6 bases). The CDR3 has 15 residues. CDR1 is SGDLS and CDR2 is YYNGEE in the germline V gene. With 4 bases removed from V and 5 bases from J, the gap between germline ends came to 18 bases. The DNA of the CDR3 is TGTGCCAGCAGCCCACGGACAGTAGCGGGAACTGAAGCTTTCTTT. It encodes CASSPRTVAGTEAFF.

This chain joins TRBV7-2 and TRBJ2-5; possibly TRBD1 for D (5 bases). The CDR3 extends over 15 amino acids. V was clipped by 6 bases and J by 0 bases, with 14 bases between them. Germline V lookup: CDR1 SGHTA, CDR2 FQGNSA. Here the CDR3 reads CASSRDKGYQETQYF. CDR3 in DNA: TGTGCCAGCAGTCGAGATAAGGGGTACCAAGAGACCCAGTACTTC.

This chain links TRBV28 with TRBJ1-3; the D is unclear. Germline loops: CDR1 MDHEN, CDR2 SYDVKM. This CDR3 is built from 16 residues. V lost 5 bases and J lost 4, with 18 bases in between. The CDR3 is CASSLLRRLFGNTIYF. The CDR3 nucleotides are TGTGCCAGCAGTCTTCTCAGGAGGCTCTTCGGAAACACCATATATTTT. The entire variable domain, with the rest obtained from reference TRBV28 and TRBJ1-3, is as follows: DVKVTQSSRYLVKRTGEKVFLECVQDMDHENMFWYRQDPGLGLRLIYFSYDVKMKEKGDIPEGYSVSREKKERFSLILESASTNQTSMYLCASSLLRRLFGNTIYFGEGSWLTVV.

CDR3 sequence reads: CASTGTGNYGYTF. The CDR3 nucleotides read TGTGCCAGCACGGGGACAGGCAACTATGGCTACACCTTC. This sequence joins TRBV6-5 and TRBJ1-2; 8 positions agree with TRBD1. With 7 bases clipped from V and 2 bases from J, the junction kept 3 bases outside the gene matches. The CDR3 sequence is 13 residues long. Germline assignment: CDR1 MNHEY and CDR2 SVGAGI.

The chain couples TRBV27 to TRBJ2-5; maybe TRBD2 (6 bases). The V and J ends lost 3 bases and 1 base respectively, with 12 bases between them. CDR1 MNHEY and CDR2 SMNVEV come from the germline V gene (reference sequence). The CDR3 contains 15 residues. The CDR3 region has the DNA TGTGCCAGCAGTTTTGGGACGGGAGTCCAAGAGACCCAGTACTTC. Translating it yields CASSFGTGVQETQYF.

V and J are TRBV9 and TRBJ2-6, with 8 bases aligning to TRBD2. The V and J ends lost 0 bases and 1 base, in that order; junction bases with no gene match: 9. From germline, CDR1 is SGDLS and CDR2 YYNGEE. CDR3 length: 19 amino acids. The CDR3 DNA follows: TGTGCCAGCAGCGTAGGTGGGTCTAGCGGGTGGTCTGGGGCCAACGTCCTGACTTTC. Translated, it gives CASSVGGSSGWSGANVLTF. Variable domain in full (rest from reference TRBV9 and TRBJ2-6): DSGVTQTPKHLITATGQRVTLRCSPRSGDLSVYWYQQSLDQGLQFLIQYYNGEERAKGNILERFSAQQFPDLHSELNLSSLELGDSALYFCASSVGGSSGWSGANVLTFGAGSRLTVL.

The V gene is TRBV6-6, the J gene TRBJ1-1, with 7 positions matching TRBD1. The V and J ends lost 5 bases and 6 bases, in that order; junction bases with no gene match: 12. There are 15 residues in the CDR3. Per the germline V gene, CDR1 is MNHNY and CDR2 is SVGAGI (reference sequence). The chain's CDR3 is CASSLTPGGSSEAFF. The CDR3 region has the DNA TGTGCCAGCAGTCTGACTCCAGGGGGAAGCTCTGAAGCTTTCTTT.

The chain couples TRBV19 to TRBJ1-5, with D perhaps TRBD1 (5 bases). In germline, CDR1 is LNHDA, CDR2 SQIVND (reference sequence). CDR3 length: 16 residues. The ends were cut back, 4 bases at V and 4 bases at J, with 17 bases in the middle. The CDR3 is CASSKGLGVPNQPQHF. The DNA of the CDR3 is TGTGCCAGTAGTAAGGGGTTAGGGGTACCGAATCAGCCCCAGCATTTT.

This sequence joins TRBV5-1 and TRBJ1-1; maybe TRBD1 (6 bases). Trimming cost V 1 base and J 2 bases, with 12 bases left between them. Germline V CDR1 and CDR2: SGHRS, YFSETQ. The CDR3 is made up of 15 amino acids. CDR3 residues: CASSLYPGANTEAFF. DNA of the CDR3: TGCGCCAGCAGCTTGTACCCAGGGGCAAACACTGAAGCTTTCTTT.

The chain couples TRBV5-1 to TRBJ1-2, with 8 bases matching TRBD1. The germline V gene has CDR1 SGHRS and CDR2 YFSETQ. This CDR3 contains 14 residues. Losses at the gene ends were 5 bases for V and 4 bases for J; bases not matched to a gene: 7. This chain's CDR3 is CASRPTGGGYGYTF. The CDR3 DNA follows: TGCGCCAGCAGACCAACAGGGGGGGGCTATGGCTACACCTTC.

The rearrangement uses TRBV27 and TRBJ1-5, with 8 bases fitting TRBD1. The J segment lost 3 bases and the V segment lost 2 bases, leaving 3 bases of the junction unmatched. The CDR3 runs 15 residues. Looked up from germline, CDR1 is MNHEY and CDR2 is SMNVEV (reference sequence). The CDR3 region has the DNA TGTGCCAGCAGTTTAGCAGGGGGCCTCAATCAGCCCCAGCATTTT. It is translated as CASSLAGGLNQPQHF.

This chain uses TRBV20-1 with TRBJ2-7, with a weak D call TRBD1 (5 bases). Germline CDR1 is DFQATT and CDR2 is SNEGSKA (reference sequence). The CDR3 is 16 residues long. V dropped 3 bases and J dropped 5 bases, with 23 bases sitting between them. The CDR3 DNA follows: TGCAGTGCTAGTGCCCTATACGCCTCTTTAGGGGACGAGCAGTACTTC. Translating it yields CSASALYASLGDEQYF.

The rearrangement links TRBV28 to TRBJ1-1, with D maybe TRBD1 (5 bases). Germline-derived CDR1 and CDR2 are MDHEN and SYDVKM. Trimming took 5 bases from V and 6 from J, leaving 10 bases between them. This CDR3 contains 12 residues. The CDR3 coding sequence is TGTGCCAGCAGTCTACTCAGGGCTGAAGCTTTCTTT. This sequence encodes CASSLLRAEAFF.

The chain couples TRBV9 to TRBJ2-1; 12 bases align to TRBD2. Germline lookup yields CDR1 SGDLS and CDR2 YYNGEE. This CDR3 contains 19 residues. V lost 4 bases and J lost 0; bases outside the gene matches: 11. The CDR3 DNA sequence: TGTGCCAGCAGCTCCCCGGGACTAGCGGGCCTAAGCTCCTACAATGAGCAGTTCTTC. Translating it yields CASSSPGLAGLSSYNEQFF.

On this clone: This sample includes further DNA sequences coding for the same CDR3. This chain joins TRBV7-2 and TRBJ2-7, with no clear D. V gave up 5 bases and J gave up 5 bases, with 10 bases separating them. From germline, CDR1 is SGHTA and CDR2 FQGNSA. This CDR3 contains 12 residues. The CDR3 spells CASSPRSHEQYF. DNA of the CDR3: TGTGCCAGCAGCCCGCGTTCCCACGAGCAGTACTTC.